The present T cell receptor beta chain was sequenced within a study of blood T cells in healthy people across ages. Study findings and constraints: Diversity of TCR beta per million T cells declined in a roughly linear way with age. PBMCs that were unsorted prevented a conclusive naive versus antigen-experienced comparison.

This CDR3 spans 17 amino acids. The germline V gene has CDR1 PRHDT and CDR2 FYEKMQ (reference sequence). This clonotype was counted only a few times. The antigen is undetermined. It was with a sample-barcoded 5' primer and a J-beta primer mix that a second PCR of roughly 7 to 12 cycles was run. TCRdb re-called the 5' RACE reads with MiXCR, one entry per CDR3 protein. Among 800,000 or so distinct CDR3 sequences listed, about 62% were seen once. This rearrangement joins TRBV13 to TRBJ2-4; TRBD2 matches 11 bases. The better agreement between TRBJ2-7 and the DNA end casts doubt on the J call. The sequenced sample consisted of blood. This receptor was obtained from a man younger than 45 in good health. As DNA, the CDR3 is TGTGCCAGCAGCTTAGCTAGCGGGGGGCCCACAACCTACGAGCAGTACTTC. This translates into CASSLASGGPTTYEQYF.